These T cell receptor beta chains were read from a single sample in a study of cytomegalovirus exposure and HLA in healthy donors. Data came from immunoSEQ multiplex PCR; TCRdb stores just in-frame clones and leaves some out. Of over 20,000 clones listed, around 70% are singletons. Source material: PBMCs. These receptors originate from a woman between 45 and 65 years old in good health and CMV-seronegative. Each CDR3 is given with its conserved first and last residue. Fields, in order: D gene, clone size, V gene, J gene, CDR3 DNA, CDR3 protein. A D gene is named only where the DNA matches it firmly. Not every row has a clone size; where given, it reads once, few, many or a size class.

>.|.|TRBV7-2|TRBJ1-2
TGTGCCAGCAGCTTAGGGAGCTATGGCTACACCTTC
CASSLGSYGYTF
>.|.|TRBV14|TRBJ2-6
TGTGCCAGCAGCCCACAGACGGGGTTATCTGGGGCCAACGTCCTGACTTTC
CASSPQTGLSGANVLTF
>.|few|TRBV5-4|TRBJ2-1
TGTGCCAGCAGCGATCTCAGGGATGAGCAGTTCTTC
CASSDLRDEQFF
>TRBD2|.|TRBV29-1|TRBJ2-1
TGCAGCGAAGTATCTAGCGGGATAGGTGAGCAGTTCTTC
CSEVSSGIGEQFF
>.|.|TRBV6-5|TRBJ2-6
TGTGCCAGCACCTTCCGACAGTCTGGGGCCAACGTCCTGACTTTC
CASTFRQSGANVLTF
>.|medium-sized|TRBV28|TRBJ1-4
TGTGCCAGCAGTTTACAGGGGAGCGCAACTAATGAAAAACTGTTTTTT
CASSLQGSATNEKLFF
>.|once|TRBV28|TRBJ2-7
TGTGCCAGCACCTCCGGGATGGACTACGAGCAGTACTTC
CASTSGMDYEQYF
>.|.|TRBV2|TRBJ1-5
TGTGCCAGCAGTGGGAGAAATCAGCCCCAGCATTTT
CASSGRNQPQHF
>.|.|TRBV7-9|TRBJ2-2
TGTGCCAGCAGCATCCTGCACAGCACCGGTTGGCTGTTTTTT
CASSILHSTGWLFF
>.|.|TRBV29-1|TRBJ1-2
TGCAGCGTTGAAGAAGGGGAGGGGCACTATGGCTACACCTTC
CSVEEGEGHYGYTF
>TRBD1|once|TRBV29-1|TRBJ2-7
TGCAGCGTTGATAAAGGACAGGGGTGGGACGAGCAGTACTTC
CSVDKGQGWDEQYF
>TRBD1|few|TRBV7-6|TRBJ1-1
TGTGCCAGCAGCTCCGGACAGGGGGCAAGTACTGAAGCTTTCTTT
CASSSGQGASTEAFF
>TRBD1|few|TRBV4-1|TRBJ2-3
TGCGCCAGCAGCCAGCAGGGGGCAGATACGCAGTATTTT
CASSQQGADTQYF
>.|.|TRBV29-1|TRBJ1-3
TGCAGCGTTGAAGAGGAAGGAGGGCTGGGAAACACCATATATTTT
CSVEEEGGLGNTIYF
>.|.|TRBV29-1|TRBJ2-3
TGCAGCTCCCAACAGGGAAGCAGGGACACAGATACGCAGTATTTT
CSSQQGSRDTDTQYF
>TRBD1|.|TRBV7-8|TRBJ1-5
TGTGCCAGCAGCTTAGGCGAAGGGACAGTTAGCAATCAGCCCCAGCATTTT
CASSLGEGTVSNQPQHF
>.|.|TRBV29-1|TRBJ2-7
TGCAGCGTTGAAGGCAGGGGTTACGAGCAGTACTTC
CSVEGRGYEQYF
>TRBD2|.|TRBV4-2|TRBJ2-3
TGTGCCAGCAGCCAAACGGGACTACCCTATAGCACAGATACGCAGTATTTT
CASSQTGLPYSTDTQYF
>.|.|TRBV29-1|TRBJ1-1
TGCAGCGTTCAGAAGGGGATCGACACTGAAGCTTTCTTT
CSVQKGIDTEAFF
>.|few|TRBV5-1|TRBJ1-1
TGCGCCAGCAGCTCCTTCACTGAAGCTTTCTTT
CASSSFTEAFF
>.|.|TRBV11-2|TRBJ1-1
TGTGCCAGCAGATACGCTCTGAGGAGTGAGGCCACTGAAGCTTTCTTT
CASRYALRSEATEAFF
>.|.|TRBV5-1|TRBJ2-2
TGCGCCAGCAGCGATCTGACAGAGCCCACCGGGGAGCTGTTTTTT
CASSDLTEPTGELFF
>TRBD2|.|TRBV9|TRBJ2-1
TGTGCCAGCAGCGTAGTAGGGGAGGGGTACAATGAGCAGTTCTTC
CASSVVGEGYNEQFF
>.|.|TRBV15|TRBJ1-2
TGTGCCACCAGCAGAGACCAATCAGGGCCCCGGCGCACCTTC
CATSRDQSGPRRTF
>.|.|TRBV2|TRBJ2-5
TGTGCCAGCAGTACTCCACTAAGGGGGGGGCGAGAGACCCAGTACTTC
CASSTPLRGGRETQYF
>TRBD1|.|TRBV5-1|TRBJ1-1
TGCGCCAGCAGCGCACAGGGGGCGAACACTGAAGCTTTCTTT
CASSAQGANTEAFF
>.|.|TRBV4-2|TRBJ2-1
TGTGCCAGCAGCCCGGCAGGGGAGAATGAGCAGTTCTTC
CASSPAGENEQFF
>TRBD1|.|TRBV29-1|TRBJ1-1
TGCAGCGCTTACAGGGGGGCCTCTGAAGCTTTCTTT
CSAYRGASEAFF
>.|once|TRBV2|TRBJ2-3
TGTGCCAGCAGTGATCAAAGGCTAGCGAGTGATACGCAGTATTTT
CASSDQRLASDTQYF
>TRBD1|.|TRBV28|TRBJ1-4
TGTGCCAGCAGTTACAGGGGGAGTAATGAAAAACTGTTTTTT
CASSYRGSNEKLFF
>TRBD2|.|TRBV5-1|TRBJ2-7
TGCGCCAGCAGCTCTAGCGGGAGCTCCTACGAGCAGTACTTC
CASSSSGSSYEQYF
>.|.|TRBV7-2|TRBJ2-1
TGTGCCAGCAGCTTAGCACAGCCCCTGGTGGATGAGCAGTTCTTC
CASSLAQPLVDEQFF
>.|.|TRBV28|TRBJ2-7
TGTGCCAGCAGTATAGGCCCCGGACTGGGTACCTTCTCCTACGAGCAGTACTTC
CASSIGPGLGTFSYEQYF
>.|.|TRBV7-6|TRBJ1-1
TGTGCCAGCAGCCTAAAGCCGGGAGAACGAGCTTTCTTT
CASSLKPGERAFF
>TRBD1|.|TRBV29-1|TRBJ1-3
TGCAGCGTTGAAGATCACAGGGGCGAAAACACCATATATTTT
CSVEDHRGENTIYF
>TRBD2|.|TRBV10-3|TRBJ2-7
TGTGCCATCACGGGAGGAGAGCGGTCGGGCTACGAGCAGTACTTC
CAITGGERSGYEQYF
>.|.|TRBV5-1|TRBJ1-1
TGCGCCAGCAGCCTCGGGACTTTTAACACTGAAGCTTTCTTT
CASSLGTFNTEAFF
>.|.|TRBV6-5|TRBJ2-2
TGTGCCAGCAGTTACTCGACTACGAACACCGGGGAGCTGTTTTTT
CASSYSTTNTGELFF
>.|.|TRBV6-5|TRBJ2-7
TGTGCCAGCAGTACCTCCTTTCGAGGCGGCGAGCAGTACTTC
CASSTSFRGGEQYF
>TRBD2|.|TRBV7-8|TRBJ2-3
TGTGCCAGCAGTATCGCACTAGCGGGCACAGATACGCAGTATTTT
CASSIALAGTDTQYF
>TRBD1|.|TRBV29-1|TRBJ1-1
TGCAGCGCTGCAGGGGGCCCGAACACTGAAGCTTTCTTT
CSAAGGPNTEAFF
>TRBD2|.|TRBV20-1|TRBJ2-7
TGCAGTGCTACAACGGGGGGCGAGCAGTACTTC
CSATTGGEQYF
>.|.|TRBV7-6|TRBJ2-7
TGTGCCAGCAGCCCTCGGCGAGAGGGAGTCTACGAGCAGTACTTC
CASSPRREGVYEQYF
>.|.|TRBV4-1|TRBJ1-6
TGCGCCAGCAGCCAAGAGGCGGGCAGAAAGAATTCACCCCTCCACTTT
CASSQEAGRKNSPLHF
>.|few|TRBV5-1|TRBJ1-1
TGCGCCAGCAGCTCCGGCGGGGGGCTGGGAGCTTTCTTT
CASSSGGGLGAFF
>.|few|TRBV5-6|TRBJ1-2
TGTGCCAGCAGCTTGTCGGGTCGGGGCAGGGGAGTATCTGGCTACACCTTC
CASSLSGRGRGVSGYTF
>TRBD2|.|TRBV7-9|TRBJ2-5
TGTGCCAGCAGCCGGAGCGGGGTCCAAGAGACCCAGTACTTC
CASSRSGVQETQYF
>.|.|TRBV28|TRBJ2-7
TGTGCCAGCAAGGGGCTAGTCGTCGACGAGCAGTACTTC
CASKGLVVDEQYF
>.|.|TRBV5-1|TRBJ2-7
TGCGCCAGCAGCTTCCTCGCAGCGGGCGACTACGAGCAGTACTTC
CASSFLAAGDYEQYF
>.|.|TRBV29-1|TRBJ1-5
TGCAGCGTTCAATCAGGGTGGCGTCAGCCCCAGCATTTT
CSVQSGWRQPQHF
>TRBD2|.|TRBV2|TRBJ2-1
TGTGCCAGCTGGACTAGCGGGATCACCTACAATGAGCAGTTCTTC
CASWTSGITYNEQFF
>.|.|TRBV29-1|TRBJ2-3
TGCAGCGTTGCCGAAGGGGCGCACCATTCAGATACGCAGTATTTT
CSVAEGAHHSDTQYF
>TRBD1|few|TRBV25-1|TRBJ1-5
TGTGCCAGCCAATCCGGGACAGGGGATCAGCCCCAGCATTTT
CASQSGTGDQPQHF
>.|.|TRBV6-1|TRBJ1-5
TGTGCCAGCAGTGCCAGTGGCTCGAATCAGCCCCAGCATTTT
CASSASGSNQPQHF
>.|.|TRBV6-1|TRBJ1-2
TGTGCCAGCAGAGATGACAATAACTATGGCTACACCTTC
CASRDDNNYGYTF